These T cell receptor beta chains were read from a single sample in a study of OX40 agonist ivuxolimab in advanced cancers. Using immunoSEQ multiplex PCR, the repertoire was profiled, and TCRdb retains in-frame clones only, with some absent. This table holds roughly 25,000 clones, 85% to 90% found once. This material consisted of CD4+ or CD8+ T cells sorted from blood, taken in a trial of the OX40 agonist ivuxolimab. The origin of the receptors is an adult with an advanced solid tumor such as melanoma, head and neck, liver or kidney cancer. The CDR3 runs from the conserved cysteine through the conserved F or W. The D gene is left open where the match is weak. Rows may omit the clone size; those that give it use once, few, many or a size class.

size,J,length,V,D,DNA,CDR3
.,TRBJ1-1,17,TRBV9,TRBD1,TGTGCCAGCAGCGGCTCCGGGACAGGCCTCATGAACACTGAAGCTTTCTTT,CASSGSGTGLMNTEAFF
.,TRBJ2-1,11,TRBV29-1,.,TGCAGCGTGGACAGCTACAATGAGCAGTTCTTC,CSVDSYNEQFF
.,TRBJ2-3,14,TRBV5-4,.,TGTGCCAGCAGCTTGCTGGACGCGCCAGATACGCAGTATTTT,CASSLLDAPDTQYF
.,TRBJ2-4,13,TRBV9,.,TGTGCCAGCAGCTCACGATGGGGAGACATTCAGTACTTC,CASSSRWGDIQYF
.,TRBJ1-1,18,TRBV18,TRBD1,TGTGCCAGCTCACCATTTGTGGATGGACAGGGGGCGGAAAATGAAGCTTTCTTT,CASSPFVDGQGAENEAFF
.,TRBJ2-7,13,TRBV14,.,TGTGCCAGCAGCCAAGTCCCTTGGAGCGAGCAGTACTTC,CASSQVPWSEQYF
once,TRBJ2-7,11,TRBV2,.,TGTGCCAGCACAGGGTTGAGCGAGCAGTACTTC,CASTGLSEQYF
.,TRBJ2-7,15,TRBV7-2,.,TGTGCCAGCAGCTTAGCGGGGGGAGAGACCTACGAGCAGTACTTC,CASSLAGGETYEQYF
.,TRBJ2-7,13,TRBV4-3,.,TGCGCCAGCAGCCAAGAAAAGGGGGTCGAGCAGTACTTC,CASSQEKGVEQYF
.,TRBJ1-2,11,TRBV27,.,TGTGCCAGCAGCCCTGGGTATGGCTACACCTTC,CASSPGYGYTF
.,TRBJ1-5,14,TRBV28,.,TGTGCCAGCAGCCCGGGGAGGAGAAATCAGCCCCAGCATTTT,CASSPGRRNQPQHF
.,TRBJ2-3,14,TRBV27,TRBD2,TGTGCCAGCAGTTTTGGCGGGGGGTTCGATACGCAGTATTTT,CASSFGGGFDTQYF
.,TRBJ1-1,15,TRBV4-3,.,TGCGCCAGCAGCCAAGTATTGGGGGAGAACACTGAAGCTTTCTTT,CASSQVLGENTEAFF
.,TRBJ1-4,17,TRBV28,.,TGTGCCAGCAGTCCCGTGCCTTGGCAATCGACTGCGGAAAAACTGTTTTTT,CASSPVPWQSTAEKLFF
.,TRBJ2-1,15,TRBV9,TRBD1,TGTGCCAGTAGCACAAAGGGACAGGGAGGGCATGAGCAGTTCTTC,CASSTKGQGGHEQFF
.,TRBJ2-7,13,TRBV27,.,TGTGCCAGCTCTAAGGGAAGCTCCTACGAGCAGTACTTC,CASSKGSSYEQYF